This T cell receptor beta chain appears in the sequencing data of a study of blood T cell repertoires in COVID-19. Some clones are missing from TCRdb's copy, which holds only in-frame ones; the method was immunoSEQ multiplex PCR. The repertoire has over 200,000 clones, approximately 87% of them found once; the top ten carry about 6.2%. There are 16 residues in the CDR3. The sample consisted of peripheral blood. The TCR sequence derives from a man aged 55 to 69 who had recovered from COVID-19. V usage is TRBV21-1 and J usage is TRBJ1-2; TRBD1 reflects the table's D call only, with no check against the DNA. TRBV21-1 is recorded as a pseudogene. The CDR3 DNA is TGTGCCAGCAGCCCACTTGCAGGGGGCGTTGACTATGGCTACACCTTC. Protein: CASSPLAGGVDYGYTF.